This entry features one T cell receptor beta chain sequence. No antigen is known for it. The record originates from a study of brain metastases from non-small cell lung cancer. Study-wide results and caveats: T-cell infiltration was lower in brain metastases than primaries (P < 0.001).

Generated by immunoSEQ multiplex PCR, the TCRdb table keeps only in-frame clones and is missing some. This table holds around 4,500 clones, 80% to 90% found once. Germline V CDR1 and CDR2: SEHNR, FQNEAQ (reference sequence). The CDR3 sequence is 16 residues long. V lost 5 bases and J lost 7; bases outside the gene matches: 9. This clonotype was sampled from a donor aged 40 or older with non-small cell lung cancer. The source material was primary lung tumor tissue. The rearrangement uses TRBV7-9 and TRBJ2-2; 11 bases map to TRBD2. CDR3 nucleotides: TGTGCCAGCAGCCTAATCCTAGCGGGAGGAGTCGGGGAGCTGTTTTTT. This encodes CASSLILAGGVGELFF.